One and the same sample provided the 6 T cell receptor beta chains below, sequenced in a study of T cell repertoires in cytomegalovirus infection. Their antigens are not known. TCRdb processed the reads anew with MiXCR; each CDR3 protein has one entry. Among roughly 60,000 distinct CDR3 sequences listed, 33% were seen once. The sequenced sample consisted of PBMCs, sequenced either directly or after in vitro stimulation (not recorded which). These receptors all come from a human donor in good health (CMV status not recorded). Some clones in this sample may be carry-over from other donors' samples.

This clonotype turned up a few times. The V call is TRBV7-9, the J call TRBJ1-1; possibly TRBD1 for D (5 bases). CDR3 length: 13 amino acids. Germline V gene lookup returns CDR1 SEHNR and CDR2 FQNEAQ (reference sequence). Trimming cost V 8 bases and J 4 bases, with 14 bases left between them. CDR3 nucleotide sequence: TGTGCCAGCGGACCGTCCAGGGCCACTGAAGCTTTCTTT. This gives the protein CASGPSRATEAFF.

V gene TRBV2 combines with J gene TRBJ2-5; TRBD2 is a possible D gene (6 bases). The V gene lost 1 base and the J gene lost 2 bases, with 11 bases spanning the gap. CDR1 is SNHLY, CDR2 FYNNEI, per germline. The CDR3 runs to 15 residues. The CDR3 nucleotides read TGTGCCAGCAGTGAAGGGGGGGACTTACAAGAGACCCAGTACTTC. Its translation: CASSEGGDLQETQYF.

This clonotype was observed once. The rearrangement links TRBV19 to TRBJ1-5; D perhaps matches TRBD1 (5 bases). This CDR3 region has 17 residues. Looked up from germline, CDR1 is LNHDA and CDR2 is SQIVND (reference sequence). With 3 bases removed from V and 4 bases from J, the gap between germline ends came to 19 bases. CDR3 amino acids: CASSIIGGRRANQPQHF. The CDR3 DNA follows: TGTGCCAGTAGTATTATCGGGGGTCGGAGGGCAAATCAGCCCCAGCATTTT.

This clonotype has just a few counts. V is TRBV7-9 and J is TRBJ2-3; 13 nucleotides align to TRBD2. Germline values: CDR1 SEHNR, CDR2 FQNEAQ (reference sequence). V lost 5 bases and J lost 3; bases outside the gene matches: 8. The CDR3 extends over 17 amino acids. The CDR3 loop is CASSPPLTSGRTDTQYF. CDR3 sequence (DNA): TGTGCCAGCAGCCCCCCCCTGACTAGCGGGAGGACAGATACGCAGTATTTT.

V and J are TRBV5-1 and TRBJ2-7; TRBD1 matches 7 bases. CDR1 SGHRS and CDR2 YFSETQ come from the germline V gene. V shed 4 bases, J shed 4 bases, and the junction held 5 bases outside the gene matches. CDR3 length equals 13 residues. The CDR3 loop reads CASSPGQRYEQYF. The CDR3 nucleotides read TGCGCCAGCAGCCCGGGACAGAGGTACGAGCAGTACTTC.

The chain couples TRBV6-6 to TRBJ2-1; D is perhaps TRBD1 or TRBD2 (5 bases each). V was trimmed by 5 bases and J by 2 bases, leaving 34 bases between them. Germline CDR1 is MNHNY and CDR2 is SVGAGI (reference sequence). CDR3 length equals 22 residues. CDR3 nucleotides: TGTGCCAGCAGTCACCCCCCACAACGGGGCAGGGCCCATAGGCGCCCCTACAATGAGCAGTTCTTC. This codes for CASSHPPQRGRAHRRPYNEQFF.